Below are 18 T cell receptor beta chains sequenced from a single sample in a study of tissue T cells after allogeneic stem cell transplantation. The table came from immunoSEQ multiplex PCR; TCRdb's copy has only in-frame clones and leaves some out. The data show under 4,000 clones, roughly 70% seen once. The sequences come from tissue from the right colon, collected at autopsy. Source of these receptors: a male donor older than 55 with lung cancer.

This clone was detected only a few times. This chain joins TRBV3-1 (or the pseudogene TRBV3-2) and TRBJ2-1, with D perhaps TRBD2 (7 bases). The CDR3 consists of 17 residues. The V end was cut by 5 bases, the J end by 7 bases, with 24 bases between. Per germline, CDR1 LGHDT and CDR2 YNNKEL (reference sequence). DNA for the CDR3: TGTGCCAGCAGCTTCGACGTTCGCGTGGGGGGGGCGAATGAGCAGTTCTTC. It translates to CASSFDVRVGGANEQFF.

By sample share, this clone is large (0.1 to 1%). V is TRBV28 and J is TRBJ2-5; 8 bases match TRBD2. Germline values: CDR1 MDHEN, CDR2 SYDVKM. The CDR3 loop spans 13 amino acids. J was trimmed by 3 bases and V by 6 bases; bases with no gene match: 3. The CDR3 bases are TGTGCCAGCAGCTCCGGGGGGGAAGAGACCCAGTACTTC. Translating it yields CASSSGGEETQYF.

This clone came up a few times. The chain combines TRBV7-2 with TRBJ2-2; the D call may be TRBD1 or TRBD2 (5 bases each). V gave up 1 base and J gave up 7 bases, with 13 bases separating them. The CDR3 runs 15 residues. Germline CDR1 and CDR2: SGHTA and FQGNSA. In DNA, the CDR3 is TGTGCCAGCAGCTTAGGTGTGGGGGTAGGCGGGGAGCTGTTTTTT. Its protein product is CASSLGVGVGGELFF. Complete variable domain (other parts from reference TRBV7-2 and TRBJ2-2): GAGVSQSPSNKVTEKGKDVELRCDPISGHTALYWYRQSLGQGLEFLIYFQGNSAPDKSGLPSDRFSAERTGGSVSTLTIQRTQQEDSAVYLCASSLGVGVGGELFFGEGSRLTVL.

The chain has TRBV6-5 and TRBJ2-1; possibly TRBD2 for D (6 bases). This CDR3 is built from 15 residues. Germline V gene lookup returns CDR1 MNHEY and CDR2 SVGAGI. Trimming removed 2 bases at V and 4 bases at J, with 12 bases between. CDR3 loop: CASSYPLARYNEQFF. CDR3 nucleotides: TGTGCCAGCAGTTACCCACTAGCTCGTTACAATGAGCAGTTCTTC.

This clone has a handful of counts. This sequence joins TRBV9 and TRBJ2-5; TRBD2 matches 8 bases. This CDR3 contains 15 residues. V lost 0 bases to trimming and J lost 5 bases; unmatched junction nucleotides: 6. Germline V lookup: CDR1 SGDLS, CDR2 YYNGEE. The CDR3 region is CASSVGLAGRETQYF. The CDR3, as DNA: TGTGCCAGCAGCGTAGGGCTAGCGGGCCGGGAGACCCAGTACTTC.

CDR3 sequence (DNA): TGTGCCAGCAGTCCCCGTGGGGGTAAAGAGACCCAGTACTTC. Encoded protein: CASSPRGGKETQYF. V gene TRBV5-4 combines with J gene TRBJ2-5; D may match TRBD1 or TRBD2 (5 bases each). Trimming took off 5 bases at V and 3 bases at J, with 14 bases between the two ends. The CDR3 sequence is 14 residues long. CDR1 is SGHNT, CDR2 YYREEE, per germline (reference sequence).

This clone came up a few times. The V and J genes are TRBV11-2 and TRBJ2-7; TRBD2 might be the D (6 bases). This CDR3 comprises 15 residues. Germline values: CDR1 SGHAT, CDR2 FQNNGV. V lost 0 bases and J 4 bases, leaving 13 bases between the germline ends. This CDR3 reads CASSLDDGGRYEQYF. For the CDR3, the DNA is TGTGCCAGCAGCTTAGATGACGGGGGTAGGTACGAGCAGTACTTC. Supplemented by reference TRBV11-2 and TRBJ2-7, the full variable domain reads EAGVAQSPRYKIIEKRQSVAFWCNPISGHATLYWYQQILGQGPKLLIQFQNNGVVDDSQLPKDRFSAERLKGVDSTLKIQPAKLEDSAVYLCASSLDDGGRYEQYFGPGTRLTVT.

This clone was detected once. The CDR3 region is CATGQGQRVGTEAFF. For the CDR3, the DNA is TGTGCCACAGGACAGGGCCAACGGGTTGGCACTGAAGCTTTCTTT. The chain carries TRBV10-3 and TRBJ1-1; 8 bases map to TRBD1. There are 15 residues in the CDR3. Germline CDR1 reads ENHRY; CDR2 reads SYGVKD. The J segment lost 4 bases and the V segment lost 10 bases, leaving 14 bases of the junction unmatched.

The CDR3 region has the DNA TGTGCCAGCAGTTTAGATCACTACAATGAGCAGTTCTTC. Translated, it gives CASSLDHYNEQFF. This rearrangement joins TRBV27 to TRBJ2-1; D is ambiguous. Germline V CDR1 and CDR2: MNHEY, SMNVEV (reference sequence). V dropped 2 bases and J dropped 3 bases, with 5 bases sitting between them. The CDR3 is made up of 13 amino acids.

The V and J genes are TRBV28 and TRBJ2-2, with 8 bases fitting TRBD2. The CDR3 is 14 amino acids. V lost 6 bases and J lost 6; bases outside the gene matches: 6. The germline CDR1 and CDR2 sequences are MDHEN and SYDVKM. CDR3 protein: CASSMTSAAGELFF. The CDR3 coding sequence is TGTGCCAGCAGCATGACTAGCGCCGCCGGGGAGCTGTTTTTT. Full variable domain (rest looked up from reference TRBV28 and TRBJ2-2): DVKVTQSSRYLVKRTGEKVFLECVQDMDHENMFWYRQDPGLGLRLIYFSYDVKMKEKGDIPEGYSVSREKKERFSLILESASTNQTSMYLCASSMTSAAGELFFGEGSRLTVL.

As concerns this clone: Other DNA sequences in this specimen translate into the identical CDR3. The rearrangement uses TRBV7-2 and TRBJ1-6, with D perhaps TRBD1 (5 bases). CDR3 size: 13 residues. The ends were cut back, 3 bases at V and 9 bases at J, with 9 bases in the middle. Germline values: CDR1 SGHTA, CDR2 FQGNSA. The CDR3 reads CASSLGPGSPLHF. The CDR3 region has the DNA TGTGCCAGCAGCTTGGGACCGGGTTCACCCCTCCACTTT.

The chain's CDR3 is CASSTGATNQPQHF. Here the CDR3 DNA reads TGTGCCAGTAGTACAGGGGCAACCAATCAGCCCCAGCATTTT. This rearrangement joins TRBV19 to TRBJ1-5; weak D call: TRBD1 (6 bases). Trimming stripped 4 bases from V and 3 bases from J, with 10 bases between. In germline, CDR1 is LNHDA, CDR2 SQIVND (reference sequence). The CDR3 length is 14 residues. The full variable domain, with the rest looked up from reference TRBV19 and TRBJ1-5, is DGGITQSPKYLFRKEGQNVTLSCEQNLNHDAMYWYRQDPGQGLRLIYYSQIVNDFQKGDIAEGYSVSREKKESFPLTVTSAQKNPTAFYLCASSTGATNQPQHFGDGTRLSIL.

The V and J genes are TRBV10-2 and TRBJ2-7; D is possibly TRBD2 (5 bases). The germline gives CDR1 WSHSY, CDR2 SAAADI. This CDR3 comprises 13 residues. V dropped 2 bases and J dropped 2 bases, with 7 bases sitting between them. The CDR3 is CASSESGTYEQYF. CDR3 bases: TGCGCCAGCAGTGAGAGCGGTACCTACGAGCAGTACTTC.

V is TRBV30 and J is TRBJ1-6; TRBD1 might be the D (5 bases). Germline V gene data show CDR1 as GTSNPN and CDR2 as SVGIG (reference sequence). This CDR3 comprises 14 residues. The V end was cut by 3 bases, the J end by 4 bases, with 10 bases between. Written as DNA, the CDR3 is TGTGCCTGGAGGACTAGGGGATATAATTCACCCCTCCACTTT. It is translated as CAWRTRGYNSPLHF.

This clone is classed as large. The chain recombines TRBV4-1 with TRBJ2-4; weak D call: TRBD2 (6 bases). The CDR3 has 16 residues. The germline CDR1 and CDR2 sequences are MGHRA and YSYEKL. V dropped 0 bases and J dropped 6 bases, with 15 bases sitting between them. The CDR3: CASSQDFYGTGNIQYF. CDR3 bases: TGCGCCAGCAGCCAAGATTTTTATGGGACTGGAAACATTCAGTACTTC.

This chain links TRBV28 with TRBJ2-5; D is ambiguous. CDR1 MDHEN and CDR2 SYDVKM come from the germline V gene. Trimming removed 7 bases at V and 5 bases at J, with 17 bases between. The CDR3 totals 14 residues. The CDR3 reads CASKTSGLGETQYF. The CDR3 nucleotides are TGTGCCAGCAAAACCTCGGGCCTGGGGGAGACCCAGTACTTC. Supplemented by reference TRBV28 and TRBJ2-5, the full variable domain reads DVKVTQSSRYLVKRTGEKVFLECVQDMDHENMFWYRQDPGLGLRLIYFSYDVKMKEKGDIPEGYSVSREKKERFSLILESASTNQTSMYLCASKTSGLGETQYFGPGTRLLVL.

This chain links TRBV6-5 with TRBJ2-5; TRBD2 matches at 7 bases. Per germline, CDR1 MNHEY and CDR2 SVGAGI. This CDR3 region has 14 residues. J lost 5 bases, V lost 7 bases, and 10 bases had no gene match. CDR3 coding DNA: TGTGCCAGCACCTCAAGCGGGGTGGCGGAGACCCAGTACTTC. It codes for CASTSSGVAETQYF.

This chain uses TRBV9 with TRBJ1-1, with D possibly TRBD1 on 5 matching bases. V lost 1 base and J 4 bases, leaving 17 bases between the germline ends. This CDR3 spans 16 amino acids. Germline assignment: CDR1 SGDLS and CDR2 YYNGEE. DNA of the CDR3: TGTGCCAGCAGCGTACTTGCGTGGGGCCCGGGCACTGAAGCTTTCTTT. It codes for CASSVLAWGPGTEAFF.